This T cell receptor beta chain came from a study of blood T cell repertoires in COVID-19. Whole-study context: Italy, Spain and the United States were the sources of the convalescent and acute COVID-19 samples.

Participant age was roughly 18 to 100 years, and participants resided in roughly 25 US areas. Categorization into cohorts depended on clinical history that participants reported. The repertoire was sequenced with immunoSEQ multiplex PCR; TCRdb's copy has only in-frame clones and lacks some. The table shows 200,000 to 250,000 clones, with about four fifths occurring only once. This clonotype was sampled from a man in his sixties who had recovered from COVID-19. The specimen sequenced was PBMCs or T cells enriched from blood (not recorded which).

As DNA, the CDR3 is TGTGCCAGCAGCCGGAGGGATGTATACGAGACCCAGTACTTC. Translated, it gives CASSRRDVYETQYF. This sequence joins TRBV3-1 (or the pseudogene TRBV3-2) and TRBJ2-5; D may be TRBD2 (6 bases). CDR1 is LGHDT and CDR2 is YNNKEL in the germline V gene (reference sequence). The CDR3 loop spans 14 amino acids. V dropped 4 bases and J dropped 5 bases, with 14 bases sitting between them.